These T cell receptor beta chains were read from a single sample in a study of tumor-infiltrating lymphocytes in localized non-small cell lung cancer. The method was immunoSEQ multiplex PCR; TCRdb's version includes in-frame clones alone and lacks a portion of them. The table has roughly 16,000 clones, 65% to 75% seen once; the top ten hold 6%. Sequencing input: lung tumor tissue. The receptors shown here come from a human donor with non-small cell lung cancer. The CDR3 runs from the conserved cysteine through the conserved F or W. A D gene is named only where the DNA matches it firmly. The size entry is marked missing in some rows and otherwise reads once, few, many or a size class.

D gene: TRBD1
J gene: TRBJ2-7
V gene: TRBV10-2
clone size: .
CDR3 length: 14
CDR3 protein: CASSDRQGAYEQYF
CDR3 DNA: TGCGCCAGCAGTGACCGTCAGGGGGCCTACGAGCAGTACTTC

D gene: .
J gene: TRBJ1-3
V gene: TRBV7-2
clone size: few
CDR3 length: 17
CDR3 protein: CASSLVNIKKPGNTIYF
CDR3 DNA: TGTGCCAGCAGCTTAGTCAACATCAAAAAACCTGGAAACACCATATATTTT

D gene: .
J gene: TRBJ2-7
V gene: TRBV10-3
clone size: .
CDR3 length: 18
CDR3 protein: CAISDSPGAGWPSYEQYF
CDR3 DNA: TGTGCCATCAGTGACTCCCCCGGGGCGGGGTGGCCCTCCTACGAGCAGTACTTC

D gene: .
J gene: TRBJ1-5
V gene: TRBV30
clone size: .
CDR3 length: 13
CDR3 protein: CAWTNRQGQPQHF
CDR3 DNA: TGTGCCTGGACCAACCGACAAGGTCAGCCCCAGCATTTT

D gene: .
J gene: TRBJ2-2
V gene: TRBV10-3
clone size: .
CDR3 length: 14
CDR3 protein: CAIKPTENTGELFF
CDR3 DNA: TGTGCCATCAAGCCTACAGAGAACACCGGGGAGCTGTTTTTT

D gene: TRBD1
J gene: TRBJ2-7
V gene: TRBV27
clone size: few
CDR3 length: 16
CDR3 protein: CASSQTGASLPHEQYF
CDR3 DNA: TGTGCCAGCAGTCAAACAGGGGCCTCCCTCCCCCACGAGCAGTACTTC

D gene: TRBD1
J gene: TRBJ2-7
V gene: TRBV9
clone size: .
CDR3 length: 15
CDR3 protein: CASSVGGGGSYEQYF
CDR3 DNA: TGTGCCAGCAGCGTAGGAGGGGGCGGCTCCTACGAGCAGTACTTC

D gene: .
J gene: TRBJ1-5
V gene: TRBV6-5
clone size: .
CDR3 length: 14
CDR3 protein: CASRNLGGDQPQHF
CDR3 DNA: TGTGCCAGCAGAAACTTAGGGGGAGATCAGCCCCAGCATTTT

D gene: .
J gene: TRBJ2-1
V gene: TRBV5-4
clone size: .
CDR3 length: 14
CDR3 protein: CASTSGRRTQEQFF
CDR3 DNA: TGTGCCAGCACCTCCGGTCGGCGCACTCAAGAGCAGTTCTTC

D gene: .
J gene: TRBJ1-2
V gene: TRBV9
clone size: .
CDR3 length: 17
CDR3 protein: CASSVGGAGHINYGYTF
CDR3 DNA: TGTGCCAGCAGCGTAGGAGGAGCGGGACACATTAACTATGGCTACACCTTC

D gene: TRBD1
J gene: TRBJ2-7
V gene: TRBV27
clone size: .
CDR3 length: 13
CDR3 protein: CASSRTGPYEQYF
CDR3 DNA: TGTGCCAGCAGTCGGACAGGCCCCTACGAGCAGTACTTC

D gene: .
J gene: TRBJ2-6
V gene: TRBV10-3
clone size: .
CDR3 length: 16
CDR3 protein: CAISATGRSGANVLTF
CDR3 DNA: TGTGCCATCAGTGCTACAGGGAGATCTGGGGCCAACGTCCTGACTTTC

D gene: TRBD1
J gene: TRBJ1-1
V gene: TRBV7-9
clone size: large
CDR3 length: 15
CDR3 protein: CASDTSFTGGVEAFF
CDR3 DNA: TGTGCCAGCGACACTTCTTTTACAGGGGGCGTTGAAGCTTTCTTT

D gene: .
J gene: TRBJ2-3
V gene: TRBV29-1
clone size: .
CDR3 length: 14
CDR3 protein: CSALGGPSTDTQYF
CDR3 DNA: TGCAGCGCCCTCGGGGGTCCTAGCACAGATACGCAGTATTTT

D gene: .
J gene: TRBJ2-7
V gene: TRBV5-1
clone size: .
CDR3 length: 13
CDR3 protein: CASGPRDSYEQYF
CDR3 DNA: TGCGCCAGCGGACCTCGTGACTCCTACGAGCAGTACTTC

D gene: TRBD1
J gene: TRBJ2-2
V gene: TRBV7-9
clone size: few
CDR3 length: 16
CDR3 protein: CASSGIGTGPIGELFF
CDR3 DNA: TGTGCCAGCAGCGGGATAGGGACAGGGCCTATCGGGGAGCTGTTTTTT

D gene: TRBD1
J gene: TRBJ2-4
V gene: TRBV19
clone size: .
CDR3 length: 16
CDR3 protein: CASSTWTGLTKNIQYF
CDR3 DNA: TGTGCCAGTAGTACCTGGACAGGGTTGACCAAAAACATTCAGTACTTC

D gene: .
J gene: TRBJ2-6
V gene: TRBV27
clone size: .
CDR3 length: 17
CDR3 protein: CASSPTVGNSGANVLTF
CDR3 DNA: TGTGCCAGCAGTCCCACTGTGGGGAACTCTGGGGCCAACGTCCTGACTTTC

D gene: .
J gene: TRBJ1-1
V gene: TRBV7-9
clone size: .
CDR3 length: 12
CDR3 protein: CASNEQELEAFF
CDR3 DNA: TGTGCCAGCAACGAACAGGAATTAGAAGCTTTCTTT

D gene: .
J gene: TRBJ1-5
V gene: TRBV19
clone size: .
CDR3 length: 14
CDR3 protein: CASSIPGWDQPQHF
CDR3 DNA: TGTGCCAGTAGTATTCCAGGGTGGGATCAGCCCCAGCATTTT

D gene: TRBD2
J gene: TRBJ2-1
V gene: TRBV5-4
clone size: .
CDR3 length: 13
CDR3 protein: CASSFTSGGEQFF
CDR3 DNA: TGTGCCAGCAGCTTTACTAGCGGGGGCGAGCAGTTCTTC

D gene: TRBD1
J gene: TRBJ1-1
V gene: TRBV19
clone size: .
CDR3 length: 13
CDR3 protein: CASGRGQDTEAFF
CDR3 DNA: TGTGCCAGTGGCAGGGGGCAGGACACTGAAGCTTTCTTT

D gene: .
J gene: TRBJ2-7
V gene: TRBV18
clone size: .
CDR3 length: 14
CDR3 protein: CASSEDSLFSEQYF
CDR3 DNA: TGTGCCAGCTCGGAAGACTCTCTCTTCAGCGAACAGTACTTC

D gene: .
J gene: TRBJ1-2
V gene: TRBV19
clone size: .
CDR3 length: 17
CDR3 protein: CASSTSAAGKTAYGYTF
CDR3 DNA: TGTGCCAGTAGTACAAGTGCCGCAGGGAAAACGGCCTATGGCTACACCTTC

D gene: .
J gene: TRBJ1-2
V gene: TRBV10-2
clone size: once
CDR3 length: 13
CDR3 protein: CASSESKLDGYTF
CDR3 DNA: TGCGCCAGCAGTGAGTCGAAATTAGATGGCTACACCTTC

D gene: TRBD1
J gene: TRBJ2-7
V gene: TRBV5-1
clone size: .
CDR3 length: 16
CDR3 protein: CASSLERGTGAYEQYF
CDR3 DNA: TGCGCCAGCAGCTTGGAAAGGGGGACAGGGGCCTACGAGCAGTACTTC

D gene: .
J gene: TRBJ2-1
V gene: TRBV11-2
clone size: once
CDR3 length: 12
CDR3 protein: CASSHPRTEQFF
CDR3 DNA: TGTGCCAGCAGCCACCCAAGGACCGAGCAGTTCTTC

D gene: .
J gene: TRBJ2-1
V gene: TRBV7-9
clone size: few
CDR3 length: 15
CDR3 protein: CASSLSGSSYNEQFF
CDR3 DNA: TGTGCCAGCAGCTTGTCGGGGAGTTCCTACAATGAGCAGTTCTTC

D gene: .
J gene: TRBJ2-5
V gene: TRBV6-6
clone size: .
CDR3 length: 12
CDR3 protein: CASRGDAGTQYF
CDR3 DNA: TGTGCCAGCAGGGGGGACGCTGGGACCCAGTACTTC

D gene: .
J gene: TRBJ2-7
V gene: TRBV5-5
clone size: .
CDR3 length: 14
CDR3 protein: CASSYSRQSYEQYF
CDR3 DNA: TGTGCCAGCAGCTATTCGAGACAATCCTACGAGCAGTACTTC